Below, 29 T cell receptor beta chains from the same sample are listed, as sequenced in a study of patients and donors after allogeneic stem cell transplantation. TCRdb processed the RT-PCR reads anew with MiXCR; each CDR3 protein has one entry. The profile covers about 96,000 distinct CDR3 sequences, with around 48% appearing a single time and under 70% taken by the ten largest. The material sequenced was blood, either unsorted or a sorted T cell fraction (not recorded which). Receptor source: a human donor who was either an allogeneic HSCT recipient or a stem cell or donor lymphocyte infusion donor (not recorded which). It is not recorded whose cells these are; they may come from a transplant donor.

The rearrangement links TRBV15 to TRBJ1-3, with 8 bases identical to TRBD1. The CDR3 length is 15 residues. V was clipped by 5 bases and J by 2 bases; unmatched bases: 5. CDR1 is LNHNV, CDR2 YYDKDF, per germline (reference sequence). The CDR3 sequence: CATSPRTGTGNTIYF. The CDR3 DNA is TGTGCCACCAGCCCGCGGACAGGGACTGGAAACACCATATATTTT.

CDR3 protein: CAISERDRGPRSYEQYF. The CDR3 nucleotides read TGTGCCATCAGTGAGCGTGACAGGGGGCCCAGGTCCTACGAGCAGTACTTC. This chain joins TRBV10-3 and TRBJ2-7, with 10 positions matching TRBD1. Germline V gives CDR1 ENHRY, CDR2 SYGVKD. The CDR3 has 17 amino acids. The ends lost 2 bases at V and 1 base at J; junction bases unmatched: 8.

The chain recombines TRBV12-3 or TRBV12-4 with TRBJ1-1; D unclear. Deletions cut 6 bases from V and 1 base from J, with 15 bases between. The CDR3 loop spans 15 amino acids. CDR3 in DNA: TGTGCCAGCAGCCTTAGCTTCGGGGAGAACACTGAAGCTTTCTTT. This translates into CASSLSFGENTEAFF.

This clonotype was observed a handful of times. The chain couples TRBV12-3 or TRBV12-4 to TRBJ1-3; D ambiguous. Trimming took off 5 bases at V and 0 bases at J, with 17 bases between the two ends. The CDR3 sequence is 17 residues long. The DNA of the CDR3 is TGTGCCAGCAGTGACGGGGAACGTCCGCACTCTGGAAACACCATATATTTT. Translation: CASSDGERPHSGNTIYF.

This chain links TRBV28 with TRBJ2-1; no clear D. Germline lookup yields CDR1 MDHEN and CDR2 SYDVKM. This CDR3 has 13 amino acids. V was trimmed by 7 bases and J by 8 bases, leaving 15 bases between them. This CDR3 is CASIPTLFDEQFF. DNA for the CDR3: TGTGCCAGCATTCCGACTCTGTTCGATGAGCAGTTCTTC.

This chain uses TRBV29-1 with TRBJ1-2; weak D call: TRBD1 (6 bases). V gave up 5 bases and J gave up 3 bases, with 10 bases separating them. The CDR3 is 12 amino acids. From germline, CDR1 is SQVTM and CDR2 ANQGSEA. This CDR3 is CSVSRTDYGYTF. CDR3 DNA: TGCAGCGTTTCTAGGACAGACTATGGCTACACCTTC.

This clonotype was recorded a few times. The chain has TRBV20-1 and TRBJ1-5, with 7 bases lining up with TRBD1. Germline lookup yields CDR1 DFQATT and CDR2 SNEGSKA (reference sequence). V trimming: 0 bases; J trimming: 6 bases; junction bases outside the gene matches: 17. This CDR3 has 18 residues. The CDR3: CSARDGSSLGQVIQPQHF. CDR3 DNA: TGCAGTGCTAGAGATGGTTCTTCGCTTGGACAGGTGATTCAGCCCCAGCATTTT.

The chain recombines TRBV19 with TRBJ1-1, with a possible D match to TRBD1 (6 bases). Deletions cut 3 bases from V and 3 bases from J, with 11 bases between. This CDR3 region has 14 residues. Germline CDR1 LNHDA, CDR2 SQIVND (reference sequence). The CDR3 region has the DNA TGTGCCAGTAGTATGGGGACACCTTACACTGAAGCTTTCTTT. Protein: CASSMGTPYTEAFF.

This chain joins TRBV28 and TRBJ1-5, with D maybe TRBD1 (5 bases). This CDR3 region has 15 residues. Trimming removed 2 bases from V and 5 bases from J, with 13 bases in between. Germline V gives CDR1 MDHEN, CDR2 SYDVKM. CDR3 region: CASSLLPQVHQPQHF. Written as DNA, the CDR3 is TGTGCCAGCAGTTTACTCCCACAGGTTCATCAGCCCCAGCATTTT.

V and J are TRBV20-1 and TRBJ1-5, with D maybe TRBD1 (5 bases). Deletions cut 3 bases from V and 0 bases from J, with 9 bases between. CDR1 DFQATT and CDR2 SNEGSKA come from the germline V gene (reference sequence). The CDR3 length is 14 residues. This chain's CDR3 is CSARSGNSNQPQHF. Here the CDR3 DNA reads TGCAGTGCTAGGTCAGGGAATAGCAATCAGCCCCAGCATTTT.

The rearrangement links TRBV28 to TRBJ2-7; the D call may be TRBD1 or TRBD2 (5 bases each). V dropped 4 bases and J dropped 4 bases, with 17 bases sitting between them. Germline CDR1 MDHEN, CDR2 SYDVKM. This CDR3 region has 15 residues. This CDR3 reads CASSSIRDPQYEQYF. Written as DNA, the CDR3 is TGTGCCAGCAGTTCGATTAGGGACCCGCAGTACGAGCAGTACTTC.

This chain joins TRBV6-6 and TRBJ1-5; 7 bases match TRBD1. This CDR3 spans 13 amino acids. The germline gives CDR1 MNHNY, CDR2 SVGAGI (reference sequence). J was trimmed by 3 bases and V by 10 bases; bases with no gene match: 6. The DNA of the CDR3 is TGTGCCATCTCGACAGGGACCAATCAGCCCCAGCATTTT. Amino acid sequence: CAISTGTNQPQHF.

This clonotype was observed once. The CDR3 sequence: CASSLAAGTGVAKNIQYF. Written as DNA, the CDR3 is TGTGCCAGCAGCTTAGCCGCGGGAACTGGGGTAGCCAAAAACATTCAGTACTTC. The V and J genes are TRBV5-6 and TRBJ2-4; a possible D gene is TRBD2 (6 bases). Germline lookup yields CDR1 SGHDT and CDR2 YYEEEE. The CDR3 runs 18 residues. Trimming cost V 2 bases and J 0 bases, with 18 bases left between them.

In this sample, this clonotype turned up a few times. The V call is TRBV20-1, the J call TRBJ1-2; D is unresolved. Germline values: CDR1 DFQATT, CDR2 SNEGSKA (reference sequence). The CDR3 has 12 residues. Deletions cut 3 bases from V and 3 bases from J, with 8 bases between. Here the CDR3 DNA reads TGCAGTGCTAGTTTGTTCGACTATGGCTACACCTTC. This gives the protein CSASLFDYGYTF.

The gene calls are TRBV20-1 and TRBJ2-3; D remains unclear. This CDR3 has 10 amino acids. From germline, CDR1 is DFQATT and CDR2 SNEGSKA (reference sequence). V was shortened by 5 bases and J by 5 bases, with 5 bases between the two germline ends. The chain's CDR3 is CSARLDTQYF. The CDR3, as DNA: TGCAGTGCTCGCCTAGATACGCAGTATTTT.

This clonotype was seen a few times. V gene TRBV28 combines with J gene TRBJ1-1; TRBD1 matches 8 bases. The CDR3 covers 15 residues. Per germline, CDR1 MDHEN and CDR2 SYDVKM. V lost 5 bases to trimming and J lost 1 base; unmatched junction nucleotides: 6. The CDR3 here is CASSPDRVGNTEAFF. The CDR3 DNA reads as TGTGCCAGCAGTCCGGACAGGGTTGGGAACACTGAAGCTTTCTTT.

This clonotype was seen a few times. The chain uses TRBV12-3 or TRBV12-4 and TRBJ1-5; no clear D gene. Trimming shortened V by 5 bases and J by 4 bases, and 18 bases separated the two germline ends. This CDR3 contains 16 residues. CDR3: CASSPALEHQNQPQHF. CDR3 nucleotides: TGTGCCAGCAGTCCGGCTCTGGAACATCAGAATCAGCCCCAGCATTTT.

The chain has TRBV27 and TRBJ1-4; D possibly corresponds to TRBD1 (5 bases). Trimming left V 1 base short and J 8 bases short, with 11 bases between. The CDR3 sequence is 14 residues long. CDR1 is MNHEY and CDR2 is SMNVEV in the germline V gene (reference sequence). CDR3 sequence (DNA): TGTGCCAGCAGTTTATGGGAGGGGAACGAAAAACTGTTTTTT. As protein: CASSLWEGNEKLFF.

This clonotype was detected a few times. The chain couples TRBV11-2 to TRBJ1-6; 9 positions agree with TRBD1. V dropped 2 bases and J dropped 9; count of bases not matched to a gene: 2. Per the germline V gene, CDR1 is SGHAT and CDR2 is FQNNGV. The CDR3 runs to 14 residues. The CDR3 DNA reads as TGTGCCAGCAGCTTATGGGACAGGGTTTCACCCCTCCACTTT. Its translation: CASSLWDRVSPLHF.

V gene TRBV20-1 combines with J gene TRBJ1-1; unclear D gene. The germline gives CDR1 DFQATT, CDR2 SNEGSKA (reference sequence). Trimming took off 3 bases at V and 5 bases at J, with 10 bases between the two ends. The CDR3 consists of 12 residues. The CDR3: CSASPGKTEAFF. CDR3 sequence (DNA): TGCAGTGCTAGCCCCGGGAAGACTGAAGCTTTCTTT.

J is TRBJ1-4 and V is TRBV7-9; D is unresolved. This CDR3 spans 15 amino acids. Germline CDR1 and CDR2: SEHNR and FQNEAQ (reference sequence). V was pared by 4 bases and J by 1 base, with 10 bases between. This chain's CDR3 is CASSSQERTNEKLFF. As DNA, the CDR3 is TGTGCCAGCAGCTCTCAGGAACGAACTAATGAAAAACTGTTTTTT.

The chain uses TRBV28 and TRBJ2-2; TRBD2 aligns across 8 bases. Germline CDR1 is MDHEN and CDR2 is SYDVKM. CDR3 size: 15 residues. J was trimmed by 5 bases and V by 6 bases; bases with no gene match: 8. The CDR3: CASSHGLALTGELFF. Written as DNA, the CDR3 is TGTGCCAGCAGCCATGGACTAGCTTTGACCGGGGAGCTGTTTTTT. The entire variable domain, with the rest obtained from reference TRBV28 and TRBJ2-2, is as follows: DVKVTQSSRYLVKRTGEKVFLECVQDMDHENMFWYRQDPGLGLRLIYFSYDVKMKEKGDIPEGYSVSREKKERFSLILESASTNQTSMYLCASSHGLALTGELFFGEGSRLTVL.

V is TRBV19 and J is TRBJ1-2, with 8 bases matching TRBD1. After removal of 5 bases from V and 3 bases from J, the junction contained 2 bases not matched to a gene. This CDR3 region has 13 residues. Germline V gives CDR1 LNHDA, CDR2 SQIVND (reference sequence). The DNA of the CDR3 is TGTGCCAGTAGTGGACAGGGCTACTATGGCTACACCTTC. Amino acids: CASSGQGYYGYTF.

This clonotype turned up a few times. The J gene is TRBJ1-1, the V gene TRBV5-6, with D perhaps TRBD1 (6 bases). Trimming stripped 4 bases from V and 0 bases from J, with 13 bases between. Germline CDR1 SGHDT, CDR2 YYEEEE. The CDR3 sequence is 15 residues long. This CDR3 reads CASSPGHLMNTEAFF. The CDR3 DNA follows: TGTGCCAGCAGCCCGGGACATCTCATGAACACTGAAGCTTTCTTT.

The gene calls are TRBV5-1 and TRBJ1-1; no clear D gene. Trimming removed 3 bases from V and 0 bases from J, with 9 bases in between. CDR1 is SGHRS and CDR2 is YFSETQ in the germline V gene. The CDR3 contains 14 residues. The DNA of the CDR3 is TGCGCCAGCAGCTCCGGTTTCCTGAACACTGAAGCTTTCTTT. As protein: CASSSGFLNTEAFF.

The rearrangement uses TRBV4-3 and TRBJ1-1; no clear D gene. The CDR3 covers 16 residues. Trimming cost V 0 bases and J 6 bases, with 17 bases left between them. Per the germline V gene, CDR1 is LGHNA and CDR2 is YSLEER. CDR3 DNA: TGCGCCAGCAGCCAAGATTTCAGGTCGGGAGGCCCTGAAGCTTTCTTT. Translated, it gives CASSQDFRSGGPEAFF.

CDR3 bases: TGTGCCAGCAGTCATATTCTCGGGACAGGGGTCCGCAATCAGCCCCAGCATTTT. Its translation is CASSHILGTGVRNQPQHF. The genes are TRBV28 and TRBJ1-5, with 10 bases matching TRBD1. Germline V CDR1 and CDR2: MDHEN, SYDVKM. V shed 5 bases, J shed 2 bases, and the junction held 12 bases outside the gene matches. The CDR3 length is 18 residues.

The chain has TRBV28 and TRBJ1-3; D call uncertain. The ends were cut back, 5 bases at V and 8 bases at J, with 13 bases in the middle. CDR3 length: 13 amino acids. Germline CDR1 is MDHEN and CDR2 is SYDVKM. CDR3 amino acids: CASSPGSSDTIYF. The DNA for the CDR3 is TGTGCCAGCAGTCCGGGAAGTTCGGACACCATATATTTT.

This clonotype was counted between two and nine times. The rearrangement uses TRBV7-2 and TRBJ1-3, with D unclear. The CDR3 extends over 14 amino acids. V lost 1 base to trimming and J lost 9 bases, with 13 bases between them. The germline CDR1 and CDR2 sequences are SGHTA and FQGNSA. The CDR3 sequence is CASSLDTVGGTIYF. For the CDR3, the DNA is TGTGCCAGCAGCTTAGACACAGTCGGCGGCACCATATATTTT. Variable domain in full (rest from reference TRBV7-2 and TRBJ1-3): GAGVSQSPSNKVTEKGKDVELRCDPISGHTALYWYRQSLGQGLEFLIYFQGNSAPDKSGLPSDRFSAERTGGSVSTLTIQRTQQEDSAVYLCASSLDTVGGTIYFGEGSWLTVV.